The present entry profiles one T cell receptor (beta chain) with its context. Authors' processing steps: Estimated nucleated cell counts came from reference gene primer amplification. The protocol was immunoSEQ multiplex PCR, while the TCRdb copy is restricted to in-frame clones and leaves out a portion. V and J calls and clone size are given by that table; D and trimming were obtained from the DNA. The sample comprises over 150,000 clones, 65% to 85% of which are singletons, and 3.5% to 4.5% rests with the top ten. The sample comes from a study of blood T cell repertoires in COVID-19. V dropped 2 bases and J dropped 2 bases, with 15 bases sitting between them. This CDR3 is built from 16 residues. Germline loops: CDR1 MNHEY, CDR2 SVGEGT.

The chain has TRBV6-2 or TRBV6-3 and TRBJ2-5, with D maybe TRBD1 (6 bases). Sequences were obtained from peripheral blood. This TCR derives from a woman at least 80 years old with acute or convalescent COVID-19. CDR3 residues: CASSYVGGPKQETQYF. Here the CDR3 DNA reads TGTGCCAGCAGTTACGTTGGGGGCCCGAAGCAAGAGACCCAGTACTTC.